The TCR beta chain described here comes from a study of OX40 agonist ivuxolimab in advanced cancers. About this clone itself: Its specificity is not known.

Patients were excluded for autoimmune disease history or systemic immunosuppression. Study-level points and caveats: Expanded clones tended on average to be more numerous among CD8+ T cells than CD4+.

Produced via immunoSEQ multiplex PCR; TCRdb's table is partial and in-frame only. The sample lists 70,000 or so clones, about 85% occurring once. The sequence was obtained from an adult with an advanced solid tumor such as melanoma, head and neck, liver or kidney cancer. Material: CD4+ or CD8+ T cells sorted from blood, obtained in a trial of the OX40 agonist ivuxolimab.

The CDR3 sequence is CSALAGAGYEQYF. In nucleotides, the CDR3 is TGCAGCGCTCTAGCGGGAGCGGGGTACGAGCAGTACTTC. V is TRBV29-1 and J is TRBJ2-7; 10 bases line up with TRBD2. Germline trimming cut 7 bases from V and 4 bases from J; bases unmatched to any gene: 7. CDR1 is SQVTM, CDR2 ANQGSEA, per germline. The length of the CDR3 is 13 residues.